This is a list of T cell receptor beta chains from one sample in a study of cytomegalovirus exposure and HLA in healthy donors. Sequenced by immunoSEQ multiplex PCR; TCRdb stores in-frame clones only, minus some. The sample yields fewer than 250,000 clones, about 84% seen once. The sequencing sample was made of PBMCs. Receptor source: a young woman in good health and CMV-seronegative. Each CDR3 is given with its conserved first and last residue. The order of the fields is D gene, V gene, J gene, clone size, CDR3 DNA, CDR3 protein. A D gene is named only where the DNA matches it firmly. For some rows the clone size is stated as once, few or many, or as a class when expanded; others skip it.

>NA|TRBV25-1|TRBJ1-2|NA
TGTGCCAGCAGTGAGCCGACAGGTTCTTATTATGGCTACACCTTC
CASSEPTGSYYGYTF
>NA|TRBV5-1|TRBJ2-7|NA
TGCGCCAGCAGCTTTAAGGACTCACCCTACGAGCAGTACTTC
CASSFKDSPYEQYF
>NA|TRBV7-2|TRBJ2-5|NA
TGTGCCAGCAGCTTGGCTTGGGGGCCCCAAGAGACCCAGTACTTC
CASSLAWGPQETQYF
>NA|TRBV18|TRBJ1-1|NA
TGTGCCAGCTCACTAAGGACTTCGGCTGAAGCTTTCTTT
CASSLRTSAEAFF
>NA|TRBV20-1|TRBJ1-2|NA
TGCAGTGCCAAGAGGGCGGTAGTTCACACCTTC
CSAKRAVVHTF
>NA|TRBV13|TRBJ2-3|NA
TGTGCCAGCAGAAAACCTAATGCAGATACGCAGTATTTT
CASRKPNADTQYF
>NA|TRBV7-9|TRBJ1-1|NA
TGTGCCAGCAGCCCCAGCGGACGGTTGAACACTGAAGCTTTCTTT
CASSPSGRLNTEAFF
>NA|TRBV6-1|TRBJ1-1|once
TGTGCCAGCAGTGATAAATGGGGCTCGATGAACACTGAAGCTTTCTTT
CASSDKWGSMNTEAFF
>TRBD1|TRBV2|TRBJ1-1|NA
TGTGCCAGCAGGGAAATCAGGGGGCACACTGAAGCTTTCTTT
CASREIRGHTEAFF
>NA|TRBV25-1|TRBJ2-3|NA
TGTGCCAGCAGTGAATTTGGGGGGAGAACAGATACGCAGTATTTT
CASSEFGGRTDTQYF
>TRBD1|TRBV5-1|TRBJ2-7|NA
TGCGCCAGCAGCCCCGGGACAGGGATTTCTGCCTACGAGCAGTACTTC
CASSPGTGISAYEQYF
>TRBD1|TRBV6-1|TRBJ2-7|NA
TGTGCCAGCAGATCCGGGACAGGGATATACGAGCAGTACTTC
CASRSGTGIYEQYF
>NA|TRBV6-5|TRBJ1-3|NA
TGTGCCAGCAGCCCCACAGGGAAGGGAAACACCATATATTTT
CASSPTGKGNTIYF
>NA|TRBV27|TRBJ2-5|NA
TGTGCCAGCAGTTTTAACAGACCATATCAAGAGACCCAGTACTTC
CASSFNRPYQETQYF
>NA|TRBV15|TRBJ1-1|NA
TGTGCCACCAGCCCCACAGGGAACACTGAAGCTTTCTTT
CATSPTGNTEAFF
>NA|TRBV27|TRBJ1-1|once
TGTGCCAGCAGTTTAATGCCAGGGAACACTGAAGCTTTCTTT
CASSLMPGNTEAFF
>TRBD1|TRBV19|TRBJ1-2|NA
TGTGCCAGTAGGACGACTCACAGGACAGGAAACAACTATGGCTACACCTTC
CASRTTHRTGNNYGYTF
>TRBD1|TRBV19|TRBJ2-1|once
TGTGCCAGTAGTGTAAGGACAGGGGGCCCCTACAATGAGCAGTTCTTC
CASSVRTGGPYNEQFF
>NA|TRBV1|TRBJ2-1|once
TGCACCAGATCTAGCGGGAGGTTCGAGAGCAATGAGCAGTTCTTC
CTRSSGRFESNEQFF
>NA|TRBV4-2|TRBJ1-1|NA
TGTGCCAGCAGCCAAGAGGAGGCAATGGGGACTGAAGCTTTCTTT
CASSQEEAMGTEAFF
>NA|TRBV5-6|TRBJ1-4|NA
TGTGCCAGCAGCCTACACGAGACAGTGCGGGAAAAACTGTTTTTT
CASSLHETVREKLFF
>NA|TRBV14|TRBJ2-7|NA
TGTGCCAGCAGCCAGGGCCCCTTGGTGCAGTACTTC
CASSQGPLVQYF
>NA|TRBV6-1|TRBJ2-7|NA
TGTGCCAGCAGTTTACCGGGAACCCCATACGAGCAGTACTTC
CASSLPGTPYEQYF
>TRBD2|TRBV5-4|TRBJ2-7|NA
TGTGCCAGCAGCCCCGGGACTAGCGGTATCTACGAGCAGTACTTC
CASSPGTSGIYEQYF
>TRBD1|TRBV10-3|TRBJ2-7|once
TGTGCCATTAAAGCCGGGACAGGGACGGGTGAGCAGTACTTC
CAIKAGTGTGEQYF
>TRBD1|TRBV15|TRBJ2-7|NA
TGTGCCACCAGCAGCCTGACAGGGTTGGTATACGAGCAGTACTTC
CATSSLTGLVYEQYF
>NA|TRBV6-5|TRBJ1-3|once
TGTGCCAGCAGTTACGACAGCGTCTCTGGAAACACCATATATTTT
CASSYDSVSGNTIYF
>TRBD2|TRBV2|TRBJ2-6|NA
TGTGCCAGCAGTGCCGATAATGGACTAGCTGGGGCCAACGTCCTGACTTTC
CASSADNGLAGANVLTF
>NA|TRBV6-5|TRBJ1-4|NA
TGTGCCAGCAGTTACTCGAGTACAGAGGGCGATGAAAAACTGTTTTTT
CASSYSSTEGDEKLFF
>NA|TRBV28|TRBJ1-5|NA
TGTGCCAGCAGTTTATCCGGGATTCCAAATCAGCCCCAGCATTTT
CASSLSGIPNQPQHF
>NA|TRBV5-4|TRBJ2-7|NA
TGTGCCAGCAGCTCGAGGACAACGAGTTACGAGCAGTACTTC
CASSSRTTSYEQYF
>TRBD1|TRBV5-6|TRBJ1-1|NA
TGTGCCAGCAGCTCAACCGGGACAGGGCTAGTGAACACTGAAGCTTTCTTT
CASSSTGTGLVNTEAFF
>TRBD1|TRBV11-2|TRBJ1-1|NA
TGTGCCAGCCGGGACAGATTGAACACTGAAGCTTTCTTT
CASRDRLNTEAFF
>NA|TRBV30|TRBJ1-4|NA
TGTGCCTGGAGGCAGGGGATGCGAACTAATGAAAAACTGTTTTTT
CAWRQGMRTNEKLFF
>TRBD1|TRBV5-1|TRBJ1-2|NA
TGCGCCAGCAGCCAAACCCAGGGGGCTTATGGCTACACCTTC
CASSQTQGAYGYTF
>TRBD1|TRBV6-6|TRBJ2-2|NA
TGTGCCAGCAGTTACTTTAGACAGGGTAACACCGGGGAGCTGTTTTTT
CASSYFRQGNTGELFF
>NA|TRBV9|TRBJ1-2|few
TGTGCCAGCAGCGTAGGGACAGTCCCGTCGGGCTACACCTTC
CASSVGTVPSGYTF
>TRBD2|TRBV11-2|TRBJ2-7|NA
TGTGCCAGCAGCGAAGGGAGGTTAGCGGGGGACTTC
CASSEGRLAGDF
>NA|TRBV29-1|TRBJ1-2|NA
TGCAGCGTTGATTCAGGGGCTAACTATGGCTACACCTTC
CSVDSGANYGYTF
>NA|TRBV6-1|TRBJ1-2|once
TGTGCCAGCAGTAAGGACAGAACTAACTATGGCTACACCTTC
CASSKDRTNYGYTF
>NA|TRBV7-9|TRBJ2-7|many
TGTGCCAGCAGCTTAGCTTCCGGGAGTAGCTACGAGCAGTACTTC
CASSLASGSSYEQYF
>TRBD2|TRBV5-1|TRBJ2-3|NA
TGCGCCAGCAGCTTGGAAAGTTCAGGGACTAGCGGGAGGGTTGGAACAGATACGCAGTATTTT
CASSLESSGTSGRVGTDTQYF
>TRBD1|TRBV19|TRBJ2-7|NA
TGTGCCAGTAGTAAACCGGGACAGAGCTCCTACGAGCAGTACTTC
CASSKPGQSSYEQYF
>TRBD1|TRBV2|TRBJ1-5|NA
TGTGCCAGCAGTTCTTTAGGACAGGTGAATCAGCCCCAGCATTTT
CASSSLGQVNQPQHF
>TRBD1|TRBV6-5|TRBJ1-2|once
TGTGCCAGCAGCAGGGACAGTCGAGCTAACTATGGCTACACCTTC
CASSRDSRANYGYTF